A selection of T cell receptor beta chains follows, all from one sample in a study of blood T cell repertoires in COVID-19. The table came from immunoSEQ multiplex PCR; TCRdb's copy has only in-frame clones and leaves some out. The data contain 230,000 or so clones, 84% of them singletons. The sequencing input was peripheral blood. These receptors all come from a man aged 35 to 55 who had recovered from COVID-19. CDR3s include the opening cysteine and the closing phenylalanine or tryptophan. The D gene is left open where the match is weak. Part of the rows lack a size; the others show once, few, many or a class for expanded clones.

abundance: NA
d_gene: NA
j_gene: TRBJ2-7
v_gene: TRBV29-1
CDR3aa: CSVDAGRHEQYF
CDR3nt: TGCAGCGTTGATGCGGGAAGGCACGAGCAGTACTTC

abundance: NA
d_gene: TRBD1
j_gene: TRBJ2-3
v_gene: TRBV11-3
CDR3aa: CASSSDGTGGVDTQYF
CDR3nt: TGTGCCAGCAGCTCCGACGGGACAGGGGGTGTAGATACGCAGTATTTT

abundance: NA
d_gene: TRBD1
j_gene: TRBJ2-7
v_gene: TRBV5-6
CDR3aa: CASSPQDRDGEQYF
CDR3nt: TGTGCCAGCAGCCCCCAGGACAGGGACGGCGAGCAGTACTTC

abundance: NA
d_gene: NA
j_gene: TRBJ2-2
v_gene: TRBV7-2
CDR3aa: CASSVRLVPDTGELFF
CDR3nt: TGTGCCAGCAGCGTGAGACTAGTTCCGGACACCGGGGAGCTGTTTTTT

abundance: few
d_gene: TRBD1
j_gene: TRBJ2-7
v_gene: TRBV5-7
CDR3aa: CASSSRGTGGSYEQYF
CDR3nt: TGTGCCAGCAGCTCGAGGGGGACAGGGGGTTCCTACGAGCAGTACTTC

abundance: NA
d_gene: NA
j_gene: TRBJ2-1
v_gene: TRBV5-6
CDR3aa: CASSSGVAGQIYNEQFF
CDR3nt: TGTGCCAGCAGCTCCGGGGTTGCGGGACAGATATACAATGAGCAGTTCTTC

abundance: few
d_gene: NA
j_gene: TRBJ1-5
v_gene: TRBV7-2
CDR3aa: CASSLDSYQPQHF
CDR3nt: TGTGCCAGCAGCTTAGACAGTTACCAGCCCCAGCATTTT

abundance: NA
d_gene: TRBD2
j_gene: TRBJ2-1
v_gene: TRBV6-5
CDR3aa: CASIAGTSGSYEQFF
CDR3nt: TGTGCCAGCATTGCCGGGACTAGCGGGAGCTATGAGCAGTTCTTC

abundance: NA
d_gene: TRBD1
j_gene: TRBJ1-2
v_gene: TRBV5-8
CDR3aa: CASSPRDRGSNYGYTF
CDR3nt: TGTGCCAGCAGCCCCCGGGACAGGGGTTCTAACTATGGCTACACCTTC

abundance: NA
d_gene: TRBD2
j_gene: TRBJ2-5
v_gene: TRBV9
CDR3aa: CASSPPRRASGREETQYF
CDR3nt: TGTGCCAGCAGCCCCCCTCGGAGAGCTAGCGGGAGGGAAGAGACCCAGTACTTC

abundance: NA
d_gene: NA
j_gene: TRBJ2-7
v_gene: TRBV27
CDR3aa: CASRLRAGTDAIEQYF
CDR3nt: TGTGCCAGCAGACTTAGGGCGGGGACGGACGCTATCGAGCAGTACTTC

abundance: NA
d_gene: TRBD2
j_gene: TRBJ2-7
v_gene: TRBV7-2
CDR3aa: CASSLTTSGGYEQYF
CDR3nt: TGTGCCAGCAGCTTAACCACTAGCGGGGGCTACGAGCAGTACTTC

abundance: NA
d_gene: TRBD1
j_gene: TRBJ2-6
v_gene: TRBV18
CDR3aa: CASSGGQGNSGANVLTF
CDR3nt: TGTGCCAGCTCAGGGGGACAGGGAAACTCTGGGGCCAACGTCCTGACTTTC

abundance: NA
d_gene: TRBD2
j_gene: TRBJ2-7
v_gene: TRBV7-9
CDR3aa: CASRASGSYEQYF
CDR3nt: TGTGCCAGCAGAGCTAGCGGGAGCTACGAGCAGTACTTC

abundance: few
d_gene: NA
j_gene: TRBJ2-3
v_gene: TRBV7-8
CDR3aa: CASSSPWESTDTQYF
CDR3nt: TGTGCCAGCAGCTCCCCCTGGGAGAGCACAGATACGCAGTATTTT

abundance: few
d_gene: TRBD1
j_gene: TRBJ1-2
v_gene: TRBV9
CDR3aa: CASSVGLGQLYGYTF
CDR3nt: TGTGCCAGCAGCGTAGGTTTGGGACAGCTCTATGGCTACACCTTC

abundance: NA
d_gene: NA
j_gene: TRBJ2-7
v_gene: TRBV5-1
CDR3aa: CASSLGGGHFPYEQYF
CDR3nt: TGCGCCAGCAGCTTGGGCGGCGGACACTTTCCCTACGAGCAGTACTTC

abundance: NA
d_gene: NA
j_gene: TRBJ1-5
v_gene: TRBV3-1/TRBV3-2
CDR3aa: CASSPELLGPQHF
CDR3nt: TGTGCCAGCAGCCCTGAACTATTGGGGCCCCAGCATTTT

abundance: NA
d_gene: TRBD1
j_gene: TRBJ2-1
v_gene: TRBV11-3
CDR3aa: CASSHPGQGRVQQFF
CDR3nt: TGTGCCAGCAGCCATCCGGGACAGGGGCGTGTGCAGCAGTTCTTC

abundance: NA
d_gene: TRBD2
j_gene: TRBJ2-3
v_gene: TRBV4-3
CDR3aa: CASSRSGAGDTDTQYF
CDR3nt: TGCGCCAGCAGCCGAAGTGGAGCGGGGGACACAGATACGCAGTATTTT

abundance: NA
d_gene: TRBD2
j_gene: TRBJ2-2
v_gene: TRBV7-2
CDR3aa: CASSLYGTSGLTGELFF
CDR3nt: TGTGCCAGCAGCTTATATGGGACTAGCGGATTGACCGGGGAGCTGTTTTTT

abundance: NA
d_gene: NA
j_gene: TRBJ2-7
v_gene: TRBV13
CDR3aa: CASSPRGFAQYF
CDR3nt: TGTGCCAGCAGCCCCCGAGGCTTCGCGCAGTACTTC